This T cell receptor beta chain comes out of a study of T cells in Graves' hyperthyroidism and ophthalmopathy (dated by TCRdb to between 2017 and 2020). Turning to the overall study: Peripheral blood samples were taken at the time of initial diagnosis, prior to any treatment. A discovery cohort of roughly 100 patients, about 44 with Graves' ophthalmopathy and 57 with stable Graves' hyperthyroidism, was used to find distinguishing TCR V-J signatures. Whether ophthalmopathy could be predicted prospectively was tested in an independent validation cohort made up of 18 to 20 hyperthyroidism patients plus 17 patients who later progressed to ophthalmopathy. The 75 to 100 discovery patients were randomly split 7:3 into training and test sets. The study also compared thyroid tissue and blood T-cell repertoires from several Graves' hyperthyroidism patients. Once sampling was done, hyperthyroidism patients were given methimazole at a starting dose of 30 mg daily, whereas ophthalmopathy patients were given high-dose intravenous methylprednisolone. The paper describes TCR Vbeta CDR3 sequencing of 135 peripheral blood samples, made up of 43 ophthalmopathy patients, 70 to 75 hyperthyroidism patients and about 17 progressor patients. What the authors observed across the whole study: In validation, the model predicted progression to ophthalmopathy with roughly 70% sensitivity and approximately 74% specificity, a median of about six months before onset. A model built on a 13 V-J signature distinguished ophthalmopathy from stable hyperthyroidism, reaching 87.88% sensitivity and 81.08% specificity in cross-validation and 80%/75% in testing. Most expanded thyroid clonotypes (frequency above 0.001) were also found in blood, which suggests that blood repertoires may mirror thyroid immune responses. No statistical method was used to fix the sample size in advance, and group allocation was not hidden from the investigators.

Hyperthyroidism patients were newly diagnosed, with disease duration under 2 months, and aged 18 to 65 years. The study excluded patients with uncontrolled infections, other autoimmune diseases, pregnancy or lactation. Clinical symptoms, serum thyroxine and TRAb, thyroid ultrasound, and orbital computed tomography formed the basis for the diagnoses. For progressor patients, blood was drawn at the first diagnosis of hyperthyroidism, before any ophthalmopathy symptoms had appeared. Ficoll-Paque density gradient centrifugation was used to isolate PBMCs from about 9 ml of fresh peripheral blood. Progressor patients were initially diagnosed with Graves' hyperthyroidism and developed ophthalmopathy during follow-up. Total RNA was extracted with Trizol reagent, and quality was checked on an Agilent 2100 Bioanalyzer. As for this clonotype: The antigen it recognizes is unknown. Base qualities were left out, and no much larger clone turns up one base away.

V lost 3 bases and J lost 5 bases, and the count of bases not matched to a germline gene is 9. The germline V gene (reference sequence) supplies CDR1 MNHEY and CDR2 SMNVEV. The CDR3 runs 15 residues from the cysteine to the phenylalanine. Solely the CDR3 DNA is kept, with 45 bases framed from the first base. TCR beta CDR3 regions were amplified from RNA transcripts. The TCR CDR3 was subjected to a first round of RT-PCR using the HTBI primer set and the Qiagen OneStep RT-PCR kit. Libraries were constructed in a second round of multiplex PCR, after which size selection and purification were performed. Libraries were sequenced paired-end with 100 bp reads on an Illumina HiSeq2000. Concerning the study's data processing: Raw data were processed with SOAPnuke, discarding reads with adapters, uncalled bases, mean Phred below 15, or no exact constant-primer or identifier match. High-quality paired reads were merged with COPE v1.2.5, and unique nucleotide sequences were defined as clonotypes. Clonotypes were aligned to IMGT TRBV, TRBD and TRBJ reference segments using MiTCR v1.1. Analysis was restricted to V-J combinations with a frequency above 0.0001, which covered 99% to 99.2% of repertoires. A TCS score was defined as the ratio between F50 (clonal expansion) and ExV (chaos), using BLOSUM62-based TCRdist between CDR3 peptides within each V-J. Welch's t-statistics and random forest reduced roughly 530 V-J features to around 14, which were used in a naive Bayes classifier (R e1071). Using fastp at Q25 and MiXCR, TCRdb reprocessed the public reads and kept productive beta chains. When rows share a CDR3 protein, they turn into one entry using the most common DNA and genes. What appears here as the V and J calls and clone size reflects TCRdb's work, not the paper's. The sample table records over 700,000 distinct CDR3 sequences; approximately 19% of these occur just once. Roughly 17% of the sample comes from the top ten.

This TCR was sampled from a woman aged 50 to 65 with Graves' hyperthyroidism that later progressed to Graves' ophthalmopathy. In this chain, TRBV27 is recombined with TRBJ2-5; TRBD1 agrees with 7 junctional bases. The sequenced material came from blood. The bases are TGTGCCAGCAGTTTTTCCGGCGACAGGGATGAGACCCAGTACTTC. Translated, this is CASSFSGDRDETQYF.